This T cell receptor (beta chain) was observed in a study of CD8 T cells in ankylosing spondylitis. Trimming took 0 bases from V and 5 from J, leaving 11 bases between them. CDR1 and CDR2 (germline): SGHAT, FQNNGV. The CDR3 contains 14 residues. TCRdb re-called the 5' RACE reads through MiXCR, storing one row per CDR3 protein. The data show approximately 130,000 distinct CDR3 sequences, approximately 10% seen once. This clonotype came up many times. Its antigen is not identified. Study-level results: Clones linked to disease were reported to show significant enrichment in matched ankylosing spondylitis synovial fluid.

Material for sequencing was blood, either unsorted or a sorted T cell fraction (not recorded which). V usage is TRBV11-2 and J usage is TRBJ2-7; D is unresolved. The origin of this receptor is a male donor with ankylosing spondylitis or in good health (not recorded which). CDR3 loop: CASSLDEMVNEQYF. CDR3 bases: TGTGCCAGCAGCTTAGATGAGATGGTAAACGAGCAGTACTTC.